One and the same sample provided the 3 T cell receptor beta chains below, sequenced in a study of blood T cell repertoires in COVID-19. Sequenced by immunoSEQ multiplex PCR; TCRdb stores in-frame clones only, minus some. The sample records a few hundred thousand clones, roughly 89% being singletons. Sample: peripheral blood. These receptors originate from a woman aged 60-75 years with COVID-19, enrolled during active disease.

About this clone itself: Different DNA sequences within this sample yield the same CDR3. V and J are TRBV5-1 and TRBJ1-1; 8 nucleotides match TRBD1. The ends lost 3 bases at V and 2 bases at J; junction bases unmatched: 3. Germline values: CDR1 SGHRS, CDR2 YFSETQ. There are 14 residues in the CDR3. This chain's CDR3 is CASSSGQGNTEAFF. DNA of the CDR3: TGCGCCAGCAGCTCAGGACAGGGTAACACTGAAGCTTTCTTT.

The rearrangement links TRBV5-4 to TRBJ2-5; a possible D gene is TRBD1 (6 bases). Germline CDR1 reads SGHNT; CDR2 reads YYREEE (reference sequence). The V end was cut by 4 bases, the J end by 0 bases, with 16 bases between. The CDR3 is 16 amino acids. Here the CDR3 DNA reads TGTGCCAGCAGCCCGGGGTCAGGGGCTCACCAAGAGACCCAGTACTTC. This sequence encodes CASSPGSGAHQETQYF.

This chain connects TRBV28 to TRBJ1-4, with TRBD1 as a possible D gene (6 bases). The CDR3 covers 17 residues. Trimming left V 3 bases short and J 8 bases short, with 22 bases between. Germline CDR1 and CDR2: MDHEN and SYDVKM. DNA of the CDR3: TGTGCCAGCAGTTTTGGCGGGGGCGTGCGAGCCGGGGAAAAACTGTTTTTT. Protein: CASSFGGGVRAGEKLFF. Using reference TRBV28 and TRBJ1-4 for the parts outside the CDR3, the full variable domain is DVKVTQSSRYLVKRTGEKVFLECVQDMDHENMFWYRQDPGLGLRLIYFSYDVKMKEKGDIPEGYSVSREKKERFSLILESASTNQTSMYLCASSFGGGVRAGEKLFFGSGTQLSVL.